This TCR beta chain comes out of a study of shared clonotypes between healthy human individuals. The input for sorted-subset replicate PCRs was around 0.2 ug DNA, 25,000 to 35,000 T cell genomes. Repertoires were generated with immunoSEQ multiplex PCR, while TCRdb's copy carries only in-frame clones and drops some. The repertoire holds roughly 570,000 clones, with roughly 98% as singletons. CD45RO negativity and positive selection for CCR7 defined naive CD8 cells, a population that excluded terminally differentiated effector memory CD45RA+ cells. The receptor's source is a man aged 25 to 40 in good health. The sequenced material came from naive CD8+ T cells sorted from blood.

The CDR3 nucleotides are TGTGCCATGGGGAAACAGGGTCCGCCGTTCGACGAGCAGTACTTC. The encoded protein is CAMGKQGPPFDEQYF. The genes are TRBV10-3 and TRBJ2-7; D is perhaps TRBD1 (6 bases). The CDR3 contains 15 residues. In germline, CDR1 is ENHRY, CDR2 SYGVKD. V lost 9 bases to trimming and J lost 5 bases, with 23 bases between them.